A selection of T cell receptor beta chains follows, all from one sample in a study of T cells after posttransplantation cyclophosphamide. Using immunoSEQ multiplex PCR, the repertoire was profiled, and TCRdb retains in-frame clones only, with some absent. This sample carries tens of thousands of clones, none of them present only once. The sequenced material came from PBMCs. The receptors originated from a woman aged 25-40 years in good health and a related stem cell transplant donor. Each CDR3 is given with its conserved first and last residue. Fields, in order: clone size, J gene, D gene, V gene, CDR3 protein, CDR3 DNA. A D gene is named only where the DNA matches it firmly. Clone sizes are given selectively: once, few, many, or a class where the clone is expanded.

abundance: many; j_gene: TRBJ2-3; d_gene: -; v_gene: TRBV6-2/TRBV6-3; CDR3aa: CASSNPRRGLGDTQYF; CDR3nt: TGTGCCAGCAGTAACCCCCGGCGGGGCCTAGGAGATACGCAGTATTTT
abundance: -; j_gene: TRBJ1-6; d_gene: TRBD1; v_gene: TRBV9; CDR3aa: CASSVEEDRGLSYNSPLHF; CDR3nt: TGTGCCAGCAGCGTAGAAGAGGACAGGGGGCTTTCCTATAATTCACCCCTCCACTTT
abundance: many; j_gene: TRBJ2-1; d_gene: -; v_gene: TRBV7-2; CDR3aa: CASSLRQEYYNEQFF; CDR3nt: TGTGCCAGCAGCTTAAGACAGGAGTATTACAATGAGCAGTTCTTC
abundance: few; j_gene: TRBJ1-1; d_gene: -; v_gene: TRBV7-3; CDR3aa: CASSLTARGLNTEAFF; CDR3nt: TGTGCCAGCAGCTTAACGGCTCGGGGTCTTAATACTGAAGCTTTCTTT
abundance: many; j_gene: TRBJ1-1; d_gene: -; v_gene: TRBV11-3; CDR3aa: CASSRGLGTEAFF; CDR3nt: TGTGCCAGCAGCCGGGGTCTTGGCACTGAAGCTTTCTTT
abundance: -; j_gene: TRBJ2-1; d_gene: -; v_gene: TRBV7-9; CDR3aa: CASSPLGGGARTEQFF; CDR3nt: TGTGCCAGCAGCCCATTGGGAGGGGGCGCACGGACTGAGCAGTTCTTC
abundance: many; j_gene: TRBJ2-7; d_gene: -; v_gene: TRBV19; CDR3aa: CATGKGDEQYF; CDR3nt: TGTGCGACGGGCAAAGGGGACGAGCAGTACTTC
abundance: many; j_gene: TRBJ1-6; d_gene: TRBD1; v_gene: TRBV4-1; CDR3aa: CTTSPGQGKPPLHF; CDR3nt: TGCACCACCAGCCCGGGACAGGGAAAGCCACCCCTCCACTTT
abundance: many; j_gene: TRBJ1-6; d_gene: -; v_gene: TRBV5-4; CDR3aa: CASSLGQNYNSPLHF; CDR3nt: TGTGCCAGCAGCTTGGGGCAGAACTATAATTCACCCCTCCACTTT
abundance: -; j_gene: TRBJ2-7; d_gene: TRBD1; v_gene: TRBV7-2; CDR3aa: CASRLDRGNSYEQYF; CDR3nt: TGTGCCAGCAGGTTAGACAGGGGGAATTCCTACGAGCAGTACTTC
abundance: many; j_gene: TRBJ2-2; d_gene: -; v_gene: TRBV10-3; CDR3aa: CAISQGGGLQNTGELFF; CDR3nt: TGTGCCATCAGTCAGGGGGGAGGGTTACAGAACACCGGGGAGCTGTTTTTT
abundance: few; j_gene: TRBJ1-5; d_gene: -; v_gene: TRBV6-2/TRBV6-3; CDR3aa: CASSYSSRGRNQPQHF; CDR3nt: TGTGCCAGCAGTTACTCGAGCAGGGGTCGCAATCAGCCCCAGCATTTT
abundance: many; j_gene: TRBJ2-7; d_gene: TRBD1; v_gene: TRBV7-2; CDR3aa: CASSRTGGTYEQYF; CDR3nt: TGTGCCAGCAGCCGGACAGGGGGGACCTACGAGCAGTACTTC
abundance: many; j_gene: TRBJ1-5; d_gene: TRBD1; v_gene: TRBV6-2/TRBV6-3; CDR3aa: CASRPGTGTGAQPQHF; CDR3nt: TGTGCCAGCAGACCCGGAACCGGGACAGGGGCTCAGCCCCAGCATTTT
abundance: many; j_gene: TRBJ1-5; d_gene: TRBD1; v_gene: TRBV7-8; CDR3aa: CASSLESLDRLYQPQHF; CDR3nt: TGTGCCAGCAGCTTAGAGTCCCTGGACAGGCTATATCAGCCCCAGCATTTT
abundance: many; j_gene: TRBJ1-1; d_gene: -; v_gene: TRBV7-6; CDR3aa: CASSLAPKGTEAFF; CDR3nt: TGTGCCAGCAGCTTAGCCCCCAAGGGCACTGAAGCTTTCTTT
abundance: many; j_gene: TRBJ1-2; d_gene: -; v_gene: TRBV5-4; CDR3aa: CASSLGQEMGYTF; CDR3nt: TGTGCCAGCAGCTTGGGACAGGAAATGGGCTACACCTTC
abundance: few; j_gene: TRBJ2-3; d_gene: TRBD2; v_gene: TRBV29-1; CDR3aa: CSVAAGGTDTQYF; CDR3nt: TGCAGCGTTGCGGCGGGGGGCACAGATACGCAGTATTTT
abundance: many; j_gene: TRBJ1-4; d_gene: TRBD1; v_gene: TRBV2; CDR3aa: CASSGQGSEKLFF; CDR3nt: TGTGCCAGCAGCGGACAGGGAAGTGAAAAACTGTTTTTT
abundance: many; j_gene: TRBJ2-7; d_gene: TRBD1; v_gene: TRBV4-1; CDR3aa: CASSPSAGGLYEQYF; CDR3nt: TGCGCCAGCAGCCCAAGCGCAGGGGGCTTATACGAGCAGTACTTC
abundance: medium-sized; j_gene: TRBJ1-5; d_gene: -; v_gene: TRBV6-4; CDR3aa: CASSALGGTNQPQHF; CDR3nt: TGTGCCAGCAGTGCCCTTGGCGGGACTAATCAGCCCCAGCATTTT
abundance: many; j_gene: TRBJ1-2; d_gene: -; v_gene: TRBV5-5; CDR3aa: CASSLEGKYGYTF; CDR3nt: TGTGCCAGCAGCTTGGAGGGGAAGTATGGCTACACCTTC
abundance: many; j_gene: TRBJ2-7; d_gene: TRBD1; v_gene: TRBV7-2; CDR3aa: CASSIRATGGYEQYF; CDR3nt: TGTGCCAGCAGCATACGTGCGACAGGGGGCTACGAGCAGTACTTC
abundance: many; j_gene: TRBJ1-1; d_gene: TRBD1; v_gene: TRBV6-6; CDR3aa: CASSSLGQGNTEAFF; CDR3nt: TGTGCCAGCAGTTCCCTCGGACAGGGGAACACTGAAGCTTTCTTT
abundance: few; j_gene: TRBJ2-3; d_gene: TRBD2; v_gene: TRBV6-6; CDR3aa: CASRQTSGGTDTQYF; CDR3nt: TGTGCCAGCAGACAGACTAGCGGGGGGACAGATACGCAGTATTTT
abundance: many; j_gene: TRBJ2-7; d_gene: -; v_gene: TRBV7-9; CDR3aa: CASSFPTSSYEQYF; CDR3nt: TGTGCCAGCAGCTTTCCGACTAGCTCCTACGAGCAGTACTTC
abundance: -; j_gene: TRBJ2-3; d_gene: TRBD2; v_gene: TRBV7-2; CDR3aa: CASSLAASGGGIDTQYF; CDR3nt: TGTGCCAGCAGCTTAGCGGCTAGCGGGGGGGGGATAGATACGCAGTATTTT
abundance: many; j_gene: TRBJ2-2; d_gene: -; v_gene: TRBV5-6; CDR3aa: CASSLAQGPTGEPFF; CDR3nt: TGTGCCAGCAGCTTGGCACAGGGACCCACCGGGGAGCCATTTTTT
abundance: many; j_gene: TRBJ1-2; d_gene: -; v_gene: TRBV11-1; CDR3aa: CASSLAGAGARYGYTF; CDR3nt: TGTGCCAGCAGCTTAGCGGGGGCGGGGGCCCGCTATGGCTACACCTTC
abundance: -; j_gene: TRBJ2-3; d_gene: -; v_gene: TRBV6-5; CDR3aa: CASRAGGTDTQYF; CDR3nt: TGTGCCAGCAGGGCAGGAGGCACAGATACGCAGTATTTT
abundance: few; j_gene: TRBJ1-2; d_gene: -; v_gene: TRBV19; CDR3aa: CASSAAGANYGYTF; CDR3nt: TGTGCCAGTAGTGCCGCAGGGGCTAACTATGGCTACACCTTC
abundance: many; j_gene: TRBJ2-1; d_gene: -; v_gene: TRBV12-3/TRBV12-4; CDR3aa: CASSLVSGEQFF; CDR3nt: TGTGCCAGCAGTTTGGTGTCAGGCGAGCAGTTCTTC
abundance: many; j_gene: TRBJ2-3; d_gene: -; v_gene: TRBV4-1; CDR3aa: CASSPQGGGSTDTQYF; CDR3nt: TGCGCCAGCAGCCCCCAAGGGGGGGGGAGCACAGATACGCAGTATTTT
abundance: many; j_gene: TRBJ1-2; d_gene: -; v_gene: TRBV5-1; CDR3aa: CASSQGTNYGYTF; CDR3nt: TGCGCCAGCAGCCAGGGTACGAACTATGGCTACACCTTC
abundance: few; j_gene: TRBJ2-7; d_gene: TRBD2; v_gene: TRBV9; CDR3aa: CASSQTSGGPYEQYF; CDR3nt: TGTGCCAGCAGCCAAACTAGCGGGGGACCCTACGAGCAGTACTTC
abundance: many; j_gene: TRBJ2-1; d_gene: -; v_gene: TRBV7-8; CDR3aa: CASSHQRGPNLYNEQFF; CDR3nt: TGTGCCAGCAGTCATCAACGGGGTCCCAACCTTTACAATGAGCAGTTCTTC
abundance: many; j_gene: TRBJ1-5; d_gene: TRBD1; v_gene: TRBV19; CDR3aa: CASRGGDRGGNQPQHF; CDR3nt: TGTGCCAGTAGGGGGGGGGACAGGGGAGGGAATCAGCCCCAGCATTTT
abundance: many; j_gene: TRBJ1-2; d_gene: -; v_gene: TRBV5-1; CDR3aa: CASSLEQGSGYTF; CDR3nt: TGCGCCAGCAGCTTGGAACAGGGATCGGGCTACACCTTC
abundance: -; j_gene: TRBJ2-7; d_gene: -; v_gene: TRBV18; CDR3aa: CASSPGAAYEQYF; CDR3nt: TGTGCCAGCTCACCGGGGGCCGCCTACGAGCAGTACTTC
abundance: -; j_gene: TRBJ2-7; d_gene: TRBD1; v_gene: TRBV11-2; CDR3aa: CASSLEGDTGGDEQYF; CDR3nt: TGTGCCAGCAGCTTAGAGGGGGACACAGGGGGCGACGAGCAGTACTTC
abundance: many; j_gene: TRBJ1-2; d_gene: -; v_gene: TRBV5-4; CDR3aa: CASSLQGYGYTF; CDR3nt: TGTGCCAGCAGCTTACAGGGCTATGGCTACACCTTC
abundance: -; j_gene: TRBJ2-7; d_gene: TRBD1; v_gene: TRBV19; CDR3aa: CASSIPGQGTTYEQYF; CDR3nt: TGTGCCAGTAGTATTCCGGGACAGGGTACCACCTACGAGCAGTACTTC
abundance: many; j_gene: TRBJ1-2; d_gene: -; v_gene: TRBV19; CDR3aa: CASRKGFDYGYTF; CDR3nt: TGTGCCAGTAGGAAGGGTTTCGACTATGGCTACACCTTC
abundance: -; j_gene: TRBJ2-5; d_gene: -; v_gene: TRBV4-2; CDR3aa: CASSQGTAQETQYF; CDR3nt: TGTGCCAGCAGCCAAGGGACTGCCCAAGAGACCCAGTACTTC
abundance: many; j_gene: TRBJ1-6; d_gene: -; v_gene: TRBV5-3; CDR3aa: CARSLEKYNSPLHF; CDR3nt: TGTGCCAGAAGTTTAGAGAAATATAATTCACCCCTCCACTTT
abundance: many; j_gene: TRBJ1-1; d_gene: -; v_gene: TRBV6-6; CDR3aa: CASSPLTGVGTEAFF; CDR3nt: TGTGCCAGCAGTCCCCTCACAGGAGTTGGGACTGAAGCTTTCTTT
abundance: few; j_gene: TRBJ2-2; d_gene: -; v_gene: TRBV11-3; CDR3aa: CASSPPGAGELFF; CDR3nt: TGTGCCAGCAGCCCCCCGGGGGCCGGGGAGCTGTTTTTT
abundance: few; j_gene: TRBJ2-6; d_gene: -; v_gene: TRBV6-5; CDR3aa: CASSSQLSGANVLTF; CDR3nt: TGTGCCAGCAGTTCACAGCTCTCTGGGGCCAACGTCCTGACTTTC